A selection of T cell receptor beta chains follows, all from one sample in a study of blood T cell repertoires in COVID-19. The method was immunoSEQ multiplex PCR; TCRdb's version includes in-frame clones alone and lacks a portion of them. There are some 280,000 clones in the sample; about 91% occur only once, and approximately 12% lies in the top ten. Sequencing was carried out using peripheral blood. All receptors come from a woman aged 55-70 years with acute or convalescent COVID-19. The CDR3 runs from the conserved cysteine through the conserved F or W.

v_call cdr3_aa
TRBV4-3 CASSQVYGQGAVNTEAFF
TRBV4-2 CASSQEWRGHQPQHF
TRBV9 CASSVAETHGYTF
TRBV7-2 CASSLGGGIEAFF
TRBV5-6 CASSPWTGGGGAAYNEQFF
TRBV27 CASSDPGGPQETQYF
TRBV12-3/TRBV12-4 CASSRAVIDTQYF
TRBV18 CASAANRDRGRQPHEAFF
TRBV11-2 CASSPGQLMNTEAFF
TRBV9 CASSVAPSGRNNEQFF
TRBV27 CASSSRRRGQGNTEAFF
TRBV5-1 CASSLGTGYNEQFF
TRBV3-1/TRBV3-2 CASSQAGGGGYTF
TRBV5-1 CASSLASGNGYTF
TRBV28 CASSPASLAGSYEQYF
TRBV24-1 CATSDPNRGLYEQYF
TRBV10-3 CAISGGDQANYGYTF
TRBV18 CASSTGTDSGNTIYF
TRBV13 CASSSMVGVRGYNEQFF
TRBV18 CASSPSYLAKETQYF
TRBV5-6 CASSSRDRRPGNTIYF
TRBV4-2 CASSQVGSRGHNEQFF
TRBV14 CASATTGGQTEAFF
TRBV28 CASSLVGTSGGPEETQYF
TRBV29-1 CSVAGGNNYGYTF
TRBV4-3 CASSVGQEKNSPLHF
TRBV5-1 CASSLSSQGTEAFF
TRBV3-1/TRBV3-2 CASSQDRVDSEQYF
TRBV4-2 CASSQAQGNSPLHF
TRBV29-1 CSVVRGQQGYTF
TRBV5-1 CASSLEARGPVSGNTIYF
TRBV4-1 CASSQLGLGYRPQHF
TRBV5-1 CASSPKEGGRAPGEAFF
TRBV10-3 CAISESRQGDEQYF
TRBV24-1 CATRESGTGELFF
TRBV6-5 CASSYLLAASNEQFF
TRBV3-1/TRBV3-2 CASSQATTNGYTF
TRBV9 CASSVGTSGGAGADTQYF
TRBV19 CASSSPRGGGRETQYF